What follows describes a single TCR beta chain. V lost 2 bases, J lost 2 bases, and 21 bases lay in between. CDR1 MNHEY and CDR2 SMNVEV come from the germline V gene (reference sequence). This CDR3 is 18 amino acids long. The data stem from a study of shared clonotypes between healthy human individuals. Generated by immunoSEQ multiplex PCR, the TCRdb table keeps only in-frame clones and is missing some. The sample shows approximately 620,000 clones, more than 95% of them seen only once. The chain joins TRBV27 to TRBJ1-2; maybe TRBD1 (6 bases). The source is a woman in her thirties in good health. The sequencing input was naive CD4+ T cells sorted from blood. Described subset: CD45RA+ positively selected. The CDR3 DNA follows: TGTGCCAGCAGTTTAAGGGGACTCCGGGGGCAAATGAACTATGGCTACACCTTC. Its protein is CASSLRGLRGQMNYGYTF.